These 17 T cell receptor beta chains were sequenced from one sample in a study of CD8+ T cells in alopecia areata. RNA was extracted and reverse transcribed into cDNA as the sequencing template. Some clones are missing from TCRdb's copy, which holds only in-frame ones; the method was immunoSEQ multiplex PCR. The sample carries about 150,000 clones, around 87% recorded once. The material sequenced was CD8+ T cells sorted from blood, taken at week 0. The origin of the receptors is a human donor with alopecia areata.

The V call is TRBV7-9, the J call TRBJ2-7; D is undetermined. This CDR3 region has 13 residues. CDR1 is SEHNR, CDR2 FQNEAQ, per germline (reference sequence). With 1 base removed from V and 1 base from J, the gap between germline ends came to 5 bases. In DNA, the CDR3 is TGTGCCAGCAGCTTAGGGCTGTCCTACGAGCAGTACTTC. Translation gives CASSLGLSYEQYF.

The chain joins TRBV4-1 to TRBJ2-6; the D gene is possibly TRBD1 (6 bases). In germline, CDR1 is MGHRA, CDR2 YSYEKL. V was clipped by 6 bases and J by 4 bases, with 13 bases between them. The length of the CDR3 is 15 residues. The CDR3 here is CASSQTGFGANVLTF. CDR3 DNA: TGCGCCAGCAGTCAAACAGGGTTCGGGGCCAACGTCCTGACTTTC.

This sequence joins TRBV10-3 and TRBJ2-1, with TRBD2 matching over 15 bases. The CDR3 is 16 residues long. Looked up from germline, CDR1 is ENHRY and CDR2 is SYGVKD. Losses at the gene ends were 3 bases for V and 12 bases for J; bases not matched to a gene: 9. The CDR3 sequence is CAISDPGTSGGRRQFF. CDR3 bases: TGTGCCATCAGTGACCCTGGGACTAGCGGGGGGAGGAGGCAGTTCTTC.

This clone was counted once. The rearrangement joins TRBV10-3 to TRBJ2-1, with a possible D match to TRBD2 (6 bases). V dropped 8 bases and J dropped 6 bases, with 11 bases sitting between them. The CDR3 spans 12 residues. The V gene's germline CDR1 is ENHRY and CDR2 SYGVKD. The CDR3 DNA follows: TGTGCCATCGGTAAAGCGGGCAATGAGCAGTTCTTC. It translates to CAIGKAGNEQFF.

This chain's CDR3 is CASSLLSLGEQYF. CDR3 sequence (DNA): TGTGCCAGCAGCCTTCTATCCTTGGGGGAGCAGTACTTC. The chain is built from TRBV7-8 and TRBJ2-7; no firm D call. The CDR3 has 13 amino acids. The V gene lost 5 bases and the J gene lost 7 bases, with 15 bases spanning the gap. The germline V gene encodes CDR1 SGHVS and CDR2 FQNEAQ.

This clone came up once. The chain is built from TRBV7-9 and TRBJ2-7, with 7 bases identical to TRBD1. The CDR3 runs to 15 residues. Germline CDR1 is SEHNR and CDR2 is FQNEAQ (reference sequence). The junction had 11 bases not matched to a gene; V was cut back by 5 bases and J by 4 bases. CDR3 in amino acids: CASSLQDRVIYEQYF. The CDR3 nucleotides are TGTGCCAGCAGCCTTCAAGACAGGGTGATATACGAGCAGTACTTC. Full variable domain (outside the CDR3, taken from reference TRBV7-9 and TRBJ2-7): DTGVSQNPRHKITKRGQNVTFRCDPISEHNRLYWYRQTLGQGPEFLTYFQNEAQLEKSRLLSDRFSAERPKGSFSTLEIQRTEQGDSAMYLCASSLQDRVIYEQYFGPGTRLTVT.

This chain links TRBV29-1 with TRBJ1-1; 8 nucleotides line up with TRBD1. The germline CDR1 and CDR2 sequences are SQVTM and ANQGSEA. V shed 2 bases, J shed 11 bases, and the junction held 13 bases outside the gene matches. The CDR3 runs to 14 residues. This chain's CDR3 is CSVELGTGFDEAFF. In nucleotides, the CDR3 is TGCAGCGTTGAACTGGGGACAGGCTTTGATGAGGCTTTCTTT.

The rearrangement uses TRBV13 and TRBJ2-1; tentative D call: TRBD2 (5 bases). This CDR3 region has 15 residues. V lost 4 bases and J 4 bases, leaving 14 bases between the germline ends. Germline loops: CDR1 PRHDT, CDR2 FYEKMQ (reference sequence). The CDR3, as DNA: TGTGCCAGCAGCTCCGACGAGGACTCATACAATGAGCAGTTCTTC. The encoded protein is CASSSDEDSYNEQFF. The variable domain in full, completed from reference TRBV13 and TRBJ2-1, reads AAGVIQSPRHLIKEKRETATLKCYPIPRHDTVYWYQQGPGQDPQFLISFYEKMQSDKGSIPDRFSAQQFSDYHSELNMSSLELGDSALYFCASSSDEDSYNEQFFGPGTRLTVL.

This chain connects TRBV9 to TRBJ2-1; D remains ambiguous. V was trimmed by 4 bases and J by 7 bases, leaving 12 bases between them. The CDR3 length is 13 residues. Germline CDR1 and CDR2: SGDLS and YYNGEE. Here the CDR3 reads CASSSSLGNEQFF. The CDR3 DNA reads TGTGCCAGCAGCTCCAGTCTTGGGAATGAGCAGTTCTTC.

The chain is built from TRBV5-1 and TRBJ1-1, with D unresolved. V was pared by 0 bases and J by 3 bases, with 9 bases between. This CDR3 contains 14 residues. Germline-derived CDR1 and CDR2 are SGHRS and YFSETQ. The CDR3 region has the DNA TGCGCCAGCAGCTTGGGGTCCGGACACACTGAAGCTTTCTTT. Translating it yields CASSLGSGHTEAFF.

V gene TRBV9 combines with J gene TRBJ2-1; D is ambiguous. CDR1 and CDR2 (germline): SGDLS, YYNGEE. Between the trimmed V and J ends, which lost 0 bases and 2 bases, there was a span of 6 bases. The CDR3 length is 14 residues. DNA of the CDR3: TGTGCCAGCAGCGTAGCAGGACCCTACAATGAGCAGTTCTTC. Encoded protein: CASSVAGPYNEQFF.

The V gene is TRBV6-5, the J gene TRBJ1-5; no definite D call. V dropped 6 bases and J dropped 0 bases, with 12 bases sitting between them. The CDR3 covers 15 residues. Germline V lookup: CDR1 MNHEY, CDR2 SVGAGI. The CDR3 loop is CASSLEGLSNQPQHF. In DNA, the CDR3 is TGTGCCAGCAGCTTAGAGGGCCTTAGCAATCAGCCCCAGCATTTT.

This chain joins TRBV29-1 and TRBJ1-2, with D possibly matching TRBD1 (6 bases). Germline CDR1 reads SQVTM; CDR2 reads ANQGSEA. Trimming cost V 0 bases and J 8 bases, with 13 bases left between them. The CDR3 is made up of 13 amino acids. The DNA for the CDR3 is TGCAGCGTTGAAGATGCCGGGGGCGGCGGCTACACCTTC. Its translation is CSVEDAGGGGYTF.

The CDR3 sequence: CSVCYDSPLGEQFF. The CDR3 nucleotides are TGCAGCGTGTGTTATGACTCTCCTCTTGGTGAGCAGTTCTTC. The rearrangement links TRBV29-1 to TRBJ2-1; D is ambiguous. The germline gives CDR1 SQVTM, CDR2 ANQGSEA. The CDR3 has 14 residues. The ends were cut back, 6 bases at V and 9 bases at J, with 21 bases in the middle.

Here the CDR3 DNA reads TGCAGCGTTGAAGACCCGAGGGGCGCGGGCTATGGCTACACCTTC. The encoded protein is CSVEDPRGAGYGYTF. V is TRBV29-1 and J is TRBJ1-2; possible D gene TRBD1, 5 bases. The V and J ends lost 0 bases and 4 bases respectively, with 15 bases between them. The CDR3 consists of 15 residues. CDR1 SQVTM and CDR2 ANQGSEA come from the germline V gene.

The chain carries TRBV6-5 and TRBJ2-3; 8 bases match TRBD2. J lost 1 base, V lost 4 bases, and 4 bases had no gene match. The CDR3 has 15 amino acids. Germline V CDR1 and CDR2: MNHEY, SVGAGI. CDR3 sequence reads: CASSFLREGTDTQYF. CDR3 coding DNA: TGTGCCAGCAGTTTTTTGCGGGAGGGCACAGATACGCAGTATTTT.

The gene calls are TRBV6-5 and TRBJ2-1; 10 bases are a match to TRBD2. CDR3 size: 15 residues. V lost 6 bases to trimming and J lost 8 bases; unmatched junction nucleotides: 10. CDR1 and CDR2 from the germline V gene are MNHEY and SVGAGI. The CDR3, as DNA: TGTGCCAGCAGCTTCTTACTAGCGGGATTGTATGAGCAGTTCTTC. This encodes CASSFLLAGLYEQFF.